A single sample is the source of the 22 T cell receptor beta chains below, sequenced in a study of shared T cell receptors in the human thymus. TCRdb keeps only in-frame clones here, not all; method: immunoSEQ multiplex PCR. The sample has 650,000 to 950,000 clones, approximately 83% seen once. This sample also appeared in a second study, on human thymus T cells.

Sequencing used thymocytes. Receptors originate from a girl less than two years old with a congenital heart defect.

CDR3 nucleotide sequence: TGTGCCAGCAGCTTAAATCACAGGACCCTGAACACTGAAGCTTTCTTT. Its translation: CASSLNHRTLNTEAFF. The chain combines TRBV7-2 with TRBJ1-1; TRBD1 is a possible D gene (5 bases). Germline V CDR1 and CDR2: SGHTA, FQGNSA. The CDR3 is 16 amino acids. The V end was cut by 2 bases, the J end by 0 bases, with 13 bases between.

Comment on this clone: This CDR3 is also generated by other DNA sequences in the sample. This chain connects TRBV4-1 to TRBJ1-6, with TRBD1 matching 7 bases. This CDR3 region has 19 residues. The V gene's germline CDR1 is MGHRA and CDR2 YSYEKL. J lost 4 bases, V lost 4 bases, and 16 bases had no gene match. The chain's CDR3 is CASSPIKARGGAYNSPLHF. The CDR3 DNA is TGCGCCAGCAGCCCCATAAAGGCTCGAGGGGGCGCGTATAATTCACCCCTCCACTTT.

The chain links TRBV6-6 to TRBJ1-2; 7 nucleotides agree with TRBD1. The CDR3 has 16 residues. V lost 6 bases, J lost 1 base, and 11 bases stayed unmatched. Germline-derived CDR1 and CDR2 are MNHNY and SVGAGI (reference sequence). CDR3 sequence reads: CASSRTGDHDNYGYTF. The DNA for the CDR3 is TGTGCCAGCAGCAGGACAGGAGACCATGATAACTATGGCTACACCTTC.

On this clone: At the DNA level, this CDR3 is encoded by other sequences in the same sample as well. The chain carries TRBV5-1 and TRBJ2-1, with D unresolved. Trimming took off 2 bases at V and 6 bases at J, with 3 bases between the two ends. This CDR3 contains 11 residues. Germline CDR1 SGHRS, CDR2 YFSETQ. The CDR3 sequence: CASSFSNEQFF. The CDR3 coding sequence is TGCGCCAGCAGCTTCTCCAATGAGCAGTTCTTC.

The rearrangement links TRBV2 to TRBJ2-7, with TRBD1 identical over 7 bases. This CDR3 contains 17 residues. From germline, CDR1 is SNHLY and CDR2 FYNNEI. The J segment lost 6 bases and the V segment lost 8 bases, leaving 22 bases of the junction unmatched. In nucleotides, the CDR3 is TGTGCCAGCGGGGGCAAGAAGGGGGCCCACTACCCCTCCGAGCAGTACTTC. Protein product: CASGGKKGAHYPSEQYF. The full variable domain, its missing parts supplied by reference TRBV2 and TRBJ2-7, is EPEVTQTPSHQVTQMGQEVILRCVPISNHLYFYWYRQILGQKVEFLVSFYNNEISEKSEIFDDQFSVERPDGSNFTLKIRSTKLEDSAMYFCASGGKKGAHYPSEQYFGPGTRLTVT.

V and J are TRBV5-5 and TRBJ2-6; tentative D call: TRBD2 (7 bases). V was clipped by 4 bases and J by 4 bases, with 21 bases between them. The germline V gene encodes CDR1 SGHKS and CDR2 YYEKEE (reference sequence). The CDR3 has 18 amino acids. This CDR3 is CASSGPGGGTEGANVLTF. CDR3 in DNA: TGTGCCAGCAGCGGCCCGGGCGGGGGCACCGAGGGGGCCAACGTCCTGACTTTC.

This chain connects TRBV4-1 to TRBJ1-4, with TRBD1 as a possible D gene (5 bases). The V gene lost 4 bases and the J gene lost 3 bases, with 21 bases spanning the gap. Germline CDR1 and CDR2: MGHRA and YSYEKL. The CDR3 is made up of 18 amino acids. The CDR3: CASSLLSVGEGSNEKLFF. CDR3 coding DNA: TGCGCCAGCAGCCTCCTCAGCGTAGGGGAGGGTTCTAATGAAAAACTGTTTTTT.

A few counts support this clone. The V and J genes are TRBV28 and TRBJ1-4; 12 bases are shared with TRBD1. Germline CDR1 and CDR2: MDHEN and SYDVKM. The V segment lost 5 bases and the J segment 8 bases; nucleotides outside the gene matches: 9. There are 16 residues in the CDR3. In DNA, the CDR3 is TGTGCCAGCAGTCGGGGGGACAGGGGGCATGGGGAAAAACTGTTTTTT. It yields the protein CASSRGDRGHGEKLFF.

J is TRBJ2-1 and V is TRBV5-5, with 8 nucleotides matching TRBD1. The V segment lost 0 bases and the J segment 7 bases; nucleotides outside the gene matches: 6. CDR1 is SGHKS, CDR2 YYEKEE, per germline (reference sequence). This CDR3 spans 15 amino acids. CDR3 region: CASSLGQGKVNEQFF. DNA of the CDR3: TGTGCCAGCAGCTTGGGACAGGGGAAAGTGAATGAGCAGTTCTTC.

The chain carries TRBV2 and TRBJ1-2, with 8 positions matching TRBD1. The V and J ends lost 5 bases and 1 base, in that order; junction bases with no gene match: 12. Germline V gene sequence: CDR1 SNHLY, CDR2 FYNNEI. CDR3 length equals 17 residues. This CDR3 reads CASSKWTGRGVNYGYTF. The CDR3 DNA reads TGTGCCAGCAGTAAATGGACAGGGCGCGGAGTTAACTATGGCTACACCTTC.

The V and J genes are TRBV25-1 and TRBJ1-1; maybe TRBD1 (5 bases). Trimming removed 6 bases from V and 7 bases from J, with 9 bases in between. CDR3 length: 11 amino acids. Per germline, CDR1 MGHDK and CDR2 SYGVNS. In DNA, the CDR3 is TGTGCCAGCAGCACCCAGGGTGAAGCTTTCTTT. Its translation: CASSTQGEAFF.

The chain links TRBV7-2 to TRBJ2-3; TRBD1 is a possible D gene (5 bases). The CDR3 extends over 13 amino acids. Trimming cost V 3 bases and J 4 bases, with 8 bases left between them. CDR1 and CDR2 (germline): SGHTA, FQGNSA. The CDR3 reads CASSFRGSDTQYF. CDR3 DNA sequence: TGTGCCAGCAGCTTTAGGGGTTCAGATACGCAGTATTTT.

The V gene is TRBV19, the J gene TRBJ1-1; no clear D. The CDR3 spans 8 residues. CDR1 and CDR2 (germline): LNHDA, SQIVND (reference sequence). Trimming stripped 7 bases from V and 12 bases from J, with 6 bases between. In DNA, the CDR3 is TGTGCCAGTAAGCAACCTTTCTTT. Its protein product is CASKQPFF.

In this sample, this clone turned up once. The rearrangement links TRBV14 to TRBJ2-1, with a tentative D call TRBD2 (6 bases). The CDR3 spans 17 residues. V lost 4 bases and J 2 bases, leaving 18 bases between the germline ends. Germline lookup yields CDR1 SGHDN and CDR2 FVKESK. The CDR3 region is CASSRRLVGGAYNEQFF. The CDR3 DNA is TGTGCCAGCAGCCGAAGGCTGGTAGGAGGGGCCTACAATGAGCAGTTCTTC. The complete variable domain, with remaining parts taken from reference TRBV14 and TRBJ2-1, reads EAGVTQFPSHSVIEKGQTVTLRCDPISGHDNLYWYRRVMGKEIKFLLHFVKESKQDESGMPNNRFLAERTGGTYSTLKVQPAELEDSGVYFCASSRRLVGGAYNEQFFGPGTRLTVL.

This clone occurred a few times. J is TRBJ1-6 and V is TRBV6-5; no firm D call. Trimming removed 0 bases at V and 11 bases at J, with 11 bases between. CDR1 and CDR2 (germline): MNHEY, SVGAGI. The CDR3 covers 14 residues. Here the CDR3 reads CASSYSGNWAPLHF. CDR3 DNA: TGTGCCAGCAGTTACTCCGGGAATTGGGCACCCCTCCACTTT.

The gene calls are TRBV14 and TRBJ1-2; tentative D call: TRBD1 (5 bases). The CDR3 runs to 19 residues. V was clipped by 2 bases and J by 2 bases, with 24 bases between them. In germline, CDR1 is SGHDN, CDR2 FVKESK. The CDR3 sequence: CASSQKAWGEGGLNYGYTF. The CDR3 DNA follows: TGTGCCAGCAGCCAAAAGGCGTGGGGGGAGGGAGGCCTCAACTATGGCTACACCTTC.

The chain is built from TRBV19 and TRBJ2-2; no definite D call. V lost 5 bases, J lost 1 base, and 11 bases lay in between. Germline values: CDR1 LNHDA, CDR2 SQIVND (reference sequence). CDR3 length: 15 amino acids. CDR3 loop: CASSFNSLNTGELFF. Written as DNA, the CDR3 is TGTGCCAGTAGTTTTAACAGCCTGAACACCGGGGAGCTGTTTTTT. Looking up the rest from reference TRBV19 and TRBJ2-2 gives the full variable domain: DGGITQSPKYLFRKEGQNVTLSCEQNLNHDAMYWYRQDPGQGLRLIYYSQIVNDFQKGDIAEGYSVSREKKESFPLTVTSAQKNPTAFYLCASSFNSLNTGELFFGEGSRLTVL.

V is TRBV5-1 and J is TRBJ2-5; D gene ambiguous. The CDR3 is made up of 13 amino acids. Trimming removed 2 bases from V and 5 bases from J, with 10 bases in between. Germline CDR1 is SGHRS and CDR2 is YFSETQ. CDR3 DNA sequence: TGCGCCAGCAGCTTTCTCCTCCGGGAGACCCAGTACTTC. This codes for CASSFLLRETQYF.

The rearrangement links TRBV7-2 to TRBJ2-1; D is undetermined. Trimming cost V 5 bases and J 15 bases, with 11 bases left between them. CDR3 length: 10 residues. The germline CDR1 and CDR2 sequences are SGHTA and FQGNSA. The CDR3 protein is CASSLETRFF. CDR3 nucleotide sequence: TGTGCCAGCAGCCTAGAAACTCGGTTCTTC.

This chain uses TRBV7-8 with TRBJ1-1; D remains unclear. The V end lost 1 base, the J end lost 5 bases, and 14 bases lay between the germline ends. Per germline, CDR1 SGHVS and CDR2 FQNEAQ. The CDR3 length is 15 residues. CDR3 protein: CASSLGGSLRTEAFF. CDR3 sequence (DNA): TGTGCCAGCAGCTTAGGTGGCTCATTGAGGACTGAAGCTTTCTTT.

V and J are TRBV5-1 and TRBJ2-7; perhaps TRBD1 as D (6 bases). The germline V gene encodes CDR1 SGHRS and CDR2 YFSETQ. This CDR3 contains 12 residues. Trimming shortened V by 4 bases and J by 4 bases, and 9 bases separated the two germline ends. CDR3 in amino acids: CASSRTVYEQYF. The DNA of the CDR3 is TGCGCCAGCAGCCGGACAGTTTACGAGCAGTACTTC.

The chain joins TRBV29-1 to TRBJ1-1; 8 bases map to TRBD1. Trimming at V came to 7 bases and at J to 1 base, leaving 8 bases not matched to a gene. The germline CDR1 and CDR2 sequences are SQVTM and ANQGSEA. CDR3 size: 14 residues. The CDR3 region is CSGRGLLGNTEAFF. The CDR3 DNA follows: TGCAGCGGCAGGGGGCTTTTGGGGAACACTGAAGCTTTCTTT.